The 26 T cell receptor gamma chains below come from one sample, sequenced in a study of gamma delta lymphoproliferative disorders and STAT genes. TCRdb re-called clones from the multiplex PCR reads via CATT. The sample gives some 2,300 gamma-chain clones, less than 20% of which show up once; around 60% is in the top ten. Sequencing used genomic DNA taken from PBMCs of patients and controls. Material: blood. These receptors all stem from a human donor with gamma-delta T-cell large granular lymphocyte leukemia.

This clone was seen only a few times. The chain employs TRGV2 and TRGJ1 or TRGJ2. No J gene is reported in TCRdb; it was inferred here by comparing the DNA with germline. The CDR3 extends over 13 amino acids. Germline CDR1 reads EGSNGY; CDR2 reads YDSYNSKV. The junction had 12 bases not matched to a gene; V was cut back by 1 base and J by 12 bases. The CDR3 sequence: CATWDGQPGWKLF. The CDR3 DNA follows: TGTGCCACCTGGGACGGCCAGCCAGGATGGAAACTCTTT.

The J gene is TRGJP2, the V gene TRGV2. TCRdb is silent on the J gene; assignment here came from matching the DNA to germline. This CDR3 region has 14 residues. CDR1 EGSNGY and CDR2 YDSYNSKV come from the germline V gene. Trimming cost V 2 bases and J 2 bases; bases outside gene matches: 2. The CDR3 is CATWDASSDWIKTF. In DNA, the CDR3 is TGTGCCACCTGGGACGCAAGTAGTGATTGGATCAAGACGTTT.

This clone was picked up a small number of times. The V gene is TRGV11, the J gene TRGJP1. The J gene was not available in TCRdb and was assigned here by matching the DNA to germline segments. TRGV11 is an ORF, with its function uncertain. J was trimmed by 0 bases and V by 2 bases; bases with no gene match: 21. The CDR3 length is 22 residues. CDR3 residues: CACWIRPFTILLWYTTGWFKIF. DNA of the CDR3: TGTGCCTGCTGGATTAGGCCTTTTACTATTCTCCTTTGGTATACCACTGGTTGGTTCAAGATATTT.

The J gene is TRGJ1 or TRGJ2, the V gene TRGV8. The J gene, absent from TCRdb, was called here by matching the DNA to germline. Germline CDR1 is VENAVY and CDR2 is YDSYNSRV. J gave up 4 bases and V 2 bases, and 2 bases lay outside the gene matches. This CDR3 contains 12 residues. The CDR3 protein is CATWDIYYKKLF. CDR3 sequence (DNA): TGTGCCACCTGGGATATCTATTATAAGAAACTCTTT.

The chain joins TRGV4 to TRGJ1 or TRGJ2. As TCRdb names no J gene, one was assigned here on the basis of a DNA match to germline. Trimming cost V 4 bases and J 4 bases; bases outside gene matches: 1. Germline values: CDR1 EGSTGY, CDR2 YDSYTSSV. The CDR3 loop spans 11 amino acids. As DNA, the CDR3 is TGTGCCACCTGGGAATATTATAAGAAACTCTTT. Translation gives CATWEYYKKLF.

Of note for this clone: This sample also contains other DNA sequences that code for the same CDR3. V usage is TRGV2 and J usage is TRGJ1 or TRGJ2. Here the J gene came from matching the DNA to germline, since TCRdb omits it. The V gene end was trimmed by 1 base and the J gene end by 10 bases; junction bases not matched to a gene: 4. CDR3 length: 11 amino acids. CDR1 EGSNGY and CDR2 YDSYNSKV come from the germline V gene. CDR3 amino acids: CATWDGPKKLF. CDR3 bases: TGTGCCACCTGGGACGGCCCCAAGAAACTCTTT.

This chain links TRGV8 with TRGJP2. The J gene, missing from TCRdb, was assigned here through DNA to germline matching. In germline, CDR1 is VENAVY, CDR2 YDSYNSRV. The trim removed 5 bases at V and 1 base at J, leaving 4 bases unmatched. This CDR3 is built from 14 residues. CDR3 nucleotides: TGTGCCACCTGGGGGGGTAGTAGTGATTGGATCAAGACGTTT. Its protein product is CATWGGSSDWIKTF.

This rearrangement joins TRGV4 to TRGJ1 or TRGJ2. Because TCRdb records no J gene, it was assigned here through a match of the DNA to germline. There are 18 residues in the CDR3. The trim removed 4 bases at V and 5 bases at J, leaving 23 bases unmatched. Germline V CDR1 and CDR2: EGSTGY, YDSYTSSV. The CDR3 sequence: CATWDGPRGNRKNYKKLF. The CDR3 DNA reads TGTGCCACCTGGGACGGGCCCCGGGGAAACAGGAAAAATTATAAGAAACTCTTT.

The chain employs TRGV8 and TRGJ1 or TRGJ2. No J gene was available from TCRdb, and it was assigned here by a germline match of the DNA. This CDR3 comprises 10 residues. V lost 9 bases, J lost 9 bases, and 8 bases stayed unmatched. CDR1 and CDR2 (germline): VENAVY, YDSYNSRV. CDR3: CATLKVKKLF. The CDR3 DNA follows: TGTGCCACCCTCAAGGTTAAGAAACTCTTT.

As concerns this clone: Different DNA sequences within this sample yield the same CDR3. The rearrangement joins TRGV8 to TRGJ1 or TRGJ2. The J gene, missing from TCRdb, was assigned here through DNA to germline matching. V dropped 1 base and J dropped 0; count of bases not matched to a gene: 3. The CDR3 covers 14 residues. From germline, CDR1 is VENAVY and CDR2 YDSYNSRV. In DNA, the CDR3 is TGTGCCACCTGGGATAGTCTGAATTATTATAAGAAACTCTTT. Translation gives CATWDSLNYYKKLF.

This clone appeared a few times. In the same sample, other DNA sequences code for this CDR3. The V and J genes are TRGV5 and TRGJ1 or TRGJ2. TCRdb offers no J gene call, so here the DNA was matched to germline to obtain one. This CDR3 has 14 amino acids. CDR1 VINAFY and CDR2 YDVSNSKD come from the germline V gene. The junction had 6 bases not matched to a gene; V was cut back by 0 bases and J by 4 bases. The CDR3 nucleotides are TGTGCCACCTGGGACAGGCGAGGGTATTATAAGAAACTCTTT. Translated, it gives CATWDRRGYYKKLF.

This clone turned up a few times. The protein in this entry is translated from the DNA; at residue 8 it differs from the protein listed in TCRdb. Other nucleotide sequences from this sample produce the same CDR3. The chain has TRGV3 and TRGJ1 or TRGJ2. Here the J gene came from matching the DNA to germline, since TCRdb omits it. With 0 bases clipped from V and 6 bases from J, the junction kept 5 bases outside the gene matches. The CDR3 sequence is 13 residues long. The V gene's germline CDR1 is VTNTFY and CDR2 YDVSTARD (reference sequence). The CDR3 DNA sequence: TGTGCCACCTGGGACAGGCCTTGTTATAAGAAACTCTTT. Encoded protein: CATWDRPCYKKLF.

Of note for this clone: The DNA is omitted, as the CDR3 cannot be located on it reliably, and the CDR3 follows TCRdb's listing. No J gene call was made, and the V gene is TRGV11. TRGV11 is assigned to the ORF class and has an uncertain function. From its first to its last residue, the CDR3 has 16 amino acids. The CDR3 sequence: CTTVPAGLAPLYKKLF.

The chain employs TRGV8 and TRGJ1 or TRGJ2. Matching the DNA to germline supplied the J gene, which TCRdb does not give. Germline CDR1 VENAVY, CDR2 YDSYNSRV. CDR3 length: 10 residues. The J segment lost 9 bases and the V segment lost 12 bases, leaving 11 bases of the junction unmatched. The CDR3: CAPPLGKKLF. The CDR3 DNA sequence: TGTGCCCCCCCTCTTGGTAAGAAACTCTTT.

V usage is TRGV10 and J usage is TRGJ1 or TRGJ2. TCRdb does not report a J gene; here it was assigned by matching the DNA to germline references. Being an ORF, TRGV10 has a function that is uncertain. The CDR3 extends over 12 amino acids. The trim removed 8 bases at V and 6 bases at J, leaving 8 bases unmatched. The CDR3 DNA sequence: TGTGCTGCGTGGGAGACCGTTTATAAGAAACTCTTT. This gives the protein CAAWETVYKKLF.

This clone is labeled as medium-sized (0.01 to 0.1%). J is TRGJP1 and V is TRGV10. TCRdb carries no J gene annotation; the J gene was assigned here by matching the DNA with germline. TRGV10 is placed among ORFs of uncertain function. This CDR3 is built from 15 residues. Trimming cost V 8 bases and J 0 bases; bases outside gene matches: 7. CDR3 sequence: CAAWDWDTTGWFKIF. The CDR3 DNA sequence: TGTGCTGCGTGGGATTGGGATACCACTGGTTGGTTCAAGATATTT.

This clone qualifies as medium-sized. The V and J genes are TRGV10 and TRGJ1 or TRGJ2. No J gene was available from TCRdb, and it was assigned here by a germline match of the DNA. TRGV10 is given ORF status, its function remaining uncertain. This CDR3 has 13 amino acids. Trimming removed 8 bases from V and 1 base from J; junction bases left unmatched: 6. The CDR3 reads CAAWDPNYYKKLF. The CDR3, as DNA: TGTGCTGCGTGGGACCCCAATTATTATAAGAAACTCTTT.

The chain is built from TRGV4 and TRGJ1 or TRGJ2. The J gene was missing in TCRdb and was found by matching the end of the DNA to germline. After removal of 4 bases from V and 10 bases from J, the junction contained 16 bases not matched to a gene. The V gene's germline CDR1 is EGSTGY and CDR2 YDSYTSSV. The CDR3 sequence is 14 residues long. CDR3: CATWDGSGTEKKLF. The CDR3 coding sequence is TGTGCCACCTGGGACGGCTCGGGGACGGAAAAGAAACTCTTT.

To note about this clone: The sample contains more than one DNA sequence encoding this CDR3. The CDR3 sequence: CAAWDYSYKKLF. DNA for the CDR3: TGTGCTGCGTGGGATTATAGCTATAAGAAACTCTTT. The chain is built from TRGV10 and TRGJ1 or TRGJ2. TCRdb supplies no J gene; here it was assigned by aligning the nucleotide sequence to germline. TRGV10 is flagged as an ORF with uncertain function. Trimming took 8 bases from V and 7 from J; bases not matched to a gene: 9. The CDR3 is made up of 12 amino acids.

As regards this clone: The DNA is left out, because the CDR3 cannot be placed on it with certainty; the CDR3 is given as TCRdb lists it. The V gene reported is TRGV10; the J gene is uncalled. TRGV10 is annotated as an ORF whose role is uncertain. The CDR3 spans 15 amino acids, including both terminal residues. The CDR3 here is CATGPRNSLAVEQHF.

This clone was observed a handful of times. The sample carries other DNA sequences with the same CDR3. The V and J genes are TRGV3 and TRGJ1 or TRGJ2. Because TCRdb records no J gene, it was assigned here through a match of the DNA to germline. CDR1 and CDR2 (germline): VTNTFY, YDVSTARD (reference sequence). This CDR3 region has 14 residues. V shed 0 bases, J shed 2 bases, and the junction held 4 bases outside the gene matches. CDR3 loop: CATWDRPYYYKKLF. Written as DNA, the CDR3 is TGTGCCACCTGGGACAGGCCCTATTATTATAAGAAACTCTTT.

The chain joins TRGV8 to TRGJP2. The J gene, left out of TCRdb, was set here by checking the DNA against germline. Germline V gene sequence: CDR1 VENAVY, CDR2 YDSYNSRV. CDR3 length: 13 amino acids. Losses at the gene ends were 6 bases for V and 5 bases for J; bases not matched to a gene: 6. CDR3 nucleotide sequence: TGTGCCACCTGGCCCCTGAGTGATTGGATCAAGACGTTT. Translated: CATWPLSDWIKTF.

J is TRGJ1 or TRGJ2 and V is TRGV3. Germline matching of the DNA provided the J gene here, since TCRdb leaves it blank. Per the germline V gene, CDR1 is VTNTFY and CDR2 is YDVSTARD (reference sequence). The V and J ends lost 0 bases and 2 bases, in that order; junction bases with no gene match: 10. This CDR3 region has 16 residues. The CDR3: CATWDRRPPYYYKKLF. The CDR3 DNA reads TGTGCCACCTGGGACAGGCGCCCGCCTTATTATTATAAGAAACTCTTT.

The chain carries TRGV10 and TRGJ1 or TRGJ2. The J gene is not listed in TCRdb, so it was assigned here from a DNA match to germline. TRGV10 is treated as an ORF (open reading frame) with a function not yet certain. The CDR3 length is 14 residues. V shed 8 bases and J 5 bases; nucleotides not matched to a gene: 13. The CDR3 region has the DNA TGTGCTGCGTGGGACGGCCCGCCGAATTATAAGAAACTCTTT. This sequence encodes CAAWDGPPNYKKLF.

This clone was observed a handful of times. The chain recombines TRGV8 with TRGJ1 or TRGJ2. Since TCRdb gives no J gene, matching the DNA to germline was used here to assign it. CDR1 is VENAVY and CDR2 is YDSYNSRV in the germline V gene. The trim removed 1 base at V and 6 bases at J, leaving 12 bases unmatched. The CDR3 covers 15 residues. CDR3 coding DNA: TGTGCCACCTGGGATAGCTACGGTGGAGGTTATAAGAAACTCTTT. Its translation: CATWDSYGGGYKKLF.

This chain joins TRGV4 and TRGJ1 or TRGJ2. The J gene, absent from TCRdb, was called here by matching the DNA to germline. The germline V gene has CDR1 EGSTGY and CDR2 YDSYTSSV. With 4 bases clipped from V and 7 bases from J, the junction kept 19 bases outside the gene matches. This CDR3 has 16 residues. The CDR3 region is CATWDGPQIHWYKKLF. The DNA of the CDR3 is TGTGCCACCTGGGACGGGCCACAGATTCATTGGTATAAGAAACTCTTT.